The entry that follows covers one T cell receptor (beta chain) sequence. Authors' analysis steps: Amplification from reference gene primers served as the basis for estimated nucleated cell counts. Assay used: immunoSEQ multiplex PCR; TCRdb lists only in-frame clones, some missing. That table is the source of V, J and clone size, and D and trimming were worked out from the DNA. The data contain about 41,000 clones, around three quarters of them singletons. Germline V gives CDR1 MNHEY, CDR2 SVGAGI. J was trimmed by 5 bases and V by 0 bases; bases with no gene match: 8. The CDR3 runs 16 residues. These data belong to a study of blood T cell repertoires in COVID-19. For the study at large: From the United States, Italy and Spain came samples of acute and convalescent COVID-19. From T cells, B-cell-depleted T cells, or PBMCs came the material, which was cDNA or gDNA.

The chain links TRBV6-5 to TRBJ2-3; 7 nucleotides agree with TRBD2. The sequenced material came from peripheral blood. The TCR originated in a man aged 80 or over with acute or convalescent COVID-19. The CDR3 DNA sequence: TGTGCCAGCAGTTACTCGGCGGCGGGAGCCCGAGATACGCAGTATTTT. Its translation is CASSYSAAGARDTQYF.